These 20 T cell receptor beta chains share one sample of origin, sequenced in a study of human T cells and chemical hapten exposure. Via MiXCR, TCRdb re-called the 5' RACE reads, giving one row per CDR3 protein. The table includes approximately 81,000 distinct CDR3 sequences, approximately 7.7% detected once. It was from unfractionated whole blood that total RNA was extracted. These receptors were collected from a male donor in good health.

This clonotype was counted ten times or more. The V and J genes are TRBV29-1 and TRBJ1-5, with D possibly being TRBD1 (6 bases). Germline-derived CDR1 and CDR2 are SQVTM and ANQGSEA. V lost 6 bases, J lost 2 bases, and 14 bases lay in between. This CDR3 is built from 14 residues. This CDR3 is CSVATGSGNQPQHF. The CDR3 DNA sequence: TGCAGCGTAGCCACAGGGTCGGGCAATCAGCCCCAGCATTTT. Combining the CDR3 with reference TRBV29-1 and TRBJ1-5 gives the whole variable domain SAVISQKPSRDICQRGTSLTIQCQVDSQVTMMFWYRQQPGQSLTLIATANQGSEATYESGFVIDKFPISRPNLTFSTLTVSNMSPEDSSIYLCSVATGSGNQPQHFGDGTRLSIL.

Many counts were recorded for this clonotype. The CDR3 nucleotides are TGCAGTGCAGAGGGACAGGGCCACGAGCAGTACTTC. It codes for CSAEGQGHEQYF. V is TRBV20-1 and J is TRBJ2-7; 9 nucleotides align to TRBD1. The trim removed 6 bases at V and 5 bases at J, leaving 5 bases unmatched. CDR1 is DFQATT, CDR2 SNEGSKA, per germline (reference sequence). This CDR3 spans 12 amino acids.

This clonotype came up a few times. The V and J genes are TRBV6-5 and TRBJ2-2; TRBD2 agrees at 10 bases. Germline assignment: CDR1 MNHEY and CDR2 SVGAGI. This CDR3 has 15 amino acids. The ends lost 8 bases at V and 3 bases at J; junction bases unmatched: 6. The CDR3 spells CASLPSGGYTGELFF. CDR3 in DNA: TGTGCCAGCCTGCCTAGCGGGGGCTACACCGGGGAGCTGTTTTTT.

This clonotype was detected many times. The chain has TRBV5-1 and TRBJ2-7, with D maybe TRBD2 (5 bases). This CDR3 is built from 14 residues. Deletions cut 1 base from V and 3 bases from J, with 11 bases between. Germline V gene data show CDR1 as SGHRS and CDR2 as YFSETQ. The CDR3, as DNA: TGCGCCAGCAGCTTGTTAGAGGGCAGCTACGAGCAGTACTTC. This codes for CASSLLEGSYEQYF.

This clonotype has a count of ten or more. The V gene is TRBV12-3 or TRBV12-4, the J gene TRBJ2-2; no firm D call. The CDR3 totals 14 residues. Trimming left V 4 bases short and J 0 bases short, with 6 bases between. CDR3 region: CASSWASNTGELFF. CDR3 DNA: TGTGCCAGCAGTTGGGCCTCGAACACCGGGGAGCTGTTTTTT.

This clonotype was seen only a few times. V and J are TRBV30 and TRBJ2-3; D gene ambiguous. CDR3 length: 12 residues. Per germline, CDR1 GTSNPN and CDR2 SVGIG (reference sequence). The V end was cut by 0 bases, the J end by 6 bases, with 7 bases between. Here the CDR3 reads CAWSVLPDTQYF. CDR3 coding DNA: TGTGCCTGGAGTGTACTCCCGGATACGCAGTATTTT. The entire variable domain, with the rest obtained from reference TRBV30 and TRBJ2-3, is as follows: SQTIHQWPATLVQPVGSPLSLECTVEGTSNPNLYWYRQAAGRGLQLLFYSVGIGQISSEVPQNLSASRPQDRQFILSSKKLLLSDSGFYLCAWSVLPDTQYFGPGTRLTVL.

This clonotype was detected a few times. The V gene is TRBV12-3 or TRBV12-4, the J gene TRBJ2-7; 8 positions agree with TRBD2. This CDR3 has 16 residues. The ends lost 5 bases at V and 1 base at J; junction bases unmatched: 10. CDR3 amino acids: CASSPHGREASYEQYF. CDR3 nucleotides: TGTGCCAGCAGTCCTCATGGGCGGGAGGCATCCTACGAGCAGTACTTC.

This clonotype occurred many times. The chain is built from TRBV7-9 and TRBJ1-1; no clear D. This CDR3 has 14 amino acids. The germline V gene encodes CDR1 SEHNR and CDR2 FQNEAQ (reference sequence). V was clipped by 1 base and J by 3 bases, with 9 bases between them. The chain's CDR3 is CASSLGGRDTEAFF. The CDR3 nucleotides are TGTGCCAGCAGCTTAGGAGGGAGGGACACTGAAGCTTTCTTT.

The genes are TRBV11-2 and TRBJ1-1; D gene uncertain. The V gene's germline CDR1 is SGHAT and CDR2 FQNNGV. The CDR3 is 15 residues long. V lost 4 bases, J lost 6 bases, and 18 bases lay in between. The CDR3 DNA sequence: TGTGCCAGCAGCTACATAGGTGGCTCGGGGTCTGAAGCTTTCTTT. This encodes CASSYIGGSGSEAFF.

This clonotype has just a few counts. The chain couples TRBV7-9 to TRBJ2-7; TRBD2 matches 9 bases. J gave up 6 bases and V 5 bases, and 11 bases lay outside the gene matches. CDR3 length: 15 amino acids. Germline values: CDR1 SEHNR, CDR2 FQNEAQ (reference sequence). The CDR3 nucleotides are TGTGCCAGCAGCCCGCCCGGGACTAGCAGTTCCGAGCAGTACTTC. Its translation: CASSPPGTSSSEQYF.

This chain connects TRBV3-1 to TRBJ1-5, with D uncertain. CDR3 size: 17 residues. V shed 1 base and J shed 4 bases, with 17 bases lying between them. Germline V gene data show CDR1 as LGHDT and CDR2 as YNNKEL (reference sequence). CDR3 loop: CASSQVLGPDGNQPQHF. As DNA, the CDR3 is TGTGCCAGCAGCCAAGTTTTGGGCCCTGATGGAAATCAGCCCCAGCATTTT.

This clonotype has only a few counts. The CDR3 here is CASTFWGEAFF. The CDR3 nucleotides read TGTGCCAGCACCTTTTGGGGTGAAGCTTTCTTT. The chain employs TRBV6-2 or TRBV6-3 and TRBJ1-1; D is uncertain. Per germline, CDR1 MNHEY and CDR2 SVGEGT. With 7 bases removed from V and 7 bases from J, the gap between germline ends came to 10 bases. The CDR3 sequence is 11 residues long.

This rearrangement joins TRBV3-1 to TRBJ2-7; D possibly corresponds to TRBD2 (5 bases). The germline gives CDR1 LGHDT, CDR2 YNNKEL (reference sequence). This CDR3 has 16 amino acids. Trimming cost V 6 bases and J 0 bases, with 18 bases left between them. CDR3: CASSQTEDFISYEQYF. In DNA form, the CDR3 reads TGTGCCAGCAGTCAAACGGAGGATTTCATCTCCTACGAGCAGTACTTC.

In this sample, this clonotype turned up many times. The chain recombines TRBV12-3 or TRBV12-4 with TRBJ2-3; 11 bases line up with TRBD2. J gave up 4 bases and V 6 bases, and 3 bases lay outside the gene matches. The CDR3 contains 14 residues. The DNA for the CDR3 is TGTGCCAGCAGCCTAGCGGGAGGATCAGATACGCAGTATTTT. It is translated as CASSLAGGSDTQYF.

This clonotype has more than one count but fewer than ten. V usage is TRBV7-6 and J usage is TRBJ1-1, with a weak D call TRBD1 (5 bases). Between the trimmed V and J ends, which lost 3 bases and 0 bases, there was a span of 14 bases. The CDR3 totals 16 residues. CDR1 and CDR2 from the germline V gene are SGHVS and FNYEAQ. This chain's CDR3 is CASSFEDKGLNTEAFF. The CDR3 bases are TGTGCCAGCAGCTTCGAGGACAAAGGGTTGAACACTGAAGCTTTCTTT.

This clonotype was seen at least ten times. V is TRBV3-1 and J is TRBJ1-1, with D perhaps TRBD1 (6 bases). The germline gives CDR1 LGHDT, CDR2 YNNKEL (reference sequence). The CDR3 totals 13 residues. V lost 4 bases, J lost 5 bases, and 11 bases lay in between. The CDR3 spells CASSPQGWTEAFF. The CDR3 coding sequence is TGTGCCAGCAGCCCACAGGGTTGGACTGAAGCTTTCTTT.

The chain combines TRBV28 with TRBJ2-1; 14 bases are a match to TRBD2. The junction had 10 bases not matched to a gene; V was cut back by 6 bases and J by 9 bases. The CDR3 is made up of 16 amino acids. The V gene's germline CDR1 is MDHEN and CDR2 SYDVKM. The CDR3 here is CASRPRLAGGQGEQFF. The CDR3 DNA reads TGTGCCAGCAGACCAAGACTAGCGGGGGGGCAGGGTGAGCAGTTCTTC.

This clonotype was seen only a few times. CDR3 sequence reads: CSASGTDSKNSPLHF. The CDR3 DNA reads TGCAGTGCCAGCGGGACAGACTCGAAAAATTCACCCCTCCACTTT. This rearrangement joins TRBV20-1 to TRBJ1-6; 7 bases match TRBD1. Unmatched junction bases numbered 12, after V lost 6 bases and J lost 7 bases. CDR1 and CDR2 from the germline V gene are DFQATT and SNEGSKA (reference sequence). CDR3 length: 15 amino acids.

The J gene is TRBJ2-5, the V gene TRBV10-3, with D possibly being TRBD2 (5 bases). The CDR3 length is 13 residues. CDR1 ENHRY and CDR2 SYGVKD come from the germline V gene. V was shortened by 5 bases and J by 3 bases, with 10 bases between the two germline ends. CDR3 sequence (DNA): TGTGCCATCAGTACGAGCGGAGAAGAGACCCAGTACTTC. This gives the protein CAISTSGEETQYF.

This clonotype was detected many times. The V and J genes are TRBV6-5 and TRBJ2-4, with D perhaps matching TRBD1 (6 bases). The CDR3 covers 15 residues. Between the trimmed V and J ends, which lost 5 bases and 0 bases, there was a span of 11 bases. Germline V CDR1 and CDR2: MNHEY, SVGAGI. CDR3 residues: CASSRGQLAKNIQYF. CDR3 in DNA: TGTGCCAGCAGTCGCGGACAGCTAGCCAAAAACATTCAGTACTTC.